The rows below give T cell receptor beta chains drawn from one sample of a study of cytomegalovirus exposure and HLA in healthy donors. Measured with immunoSEQ multiplex PCR; TCRdb has only the in-frame clones, and not every one. The repertoire holds roughly 100,000 clones, with 65% to 90% as singletons. The sequenced sample was PBMCs. All receptors come from a man aged 25-45 years in good health and CMV-seropositive. CDR3s leave out the opening cysteine and the closing phenylalanine or tryptophan.

TRBJ2-3 TRBV7-9 ASSLPGSGTDTQY
TRBJ2-5 TRBV9 ASSVAGLAGLQEAQY
TRBJ2-7 TRBV6-5 ASSPLAGYGNEQY
TRBJ2-1 TRBV29-1 SVITSGGSSYNEQF
TRBJ1-3 TRBV5-1 ASRPVGSSGNTIY
TRBJ2-1 TRBV6-6 ASTSGRHEQF
TRBJ2-7 TRBV6-5 ASSYLTSGKIYEQY
TRBJ2-1 TRBV11-2 ASSLAGQGNEQF
TRBJ2-3 TRBV5-1 ASVEQGQSTDTQY
TRBJ2-7 TRBV7-9 ASSLSSYSYEQY
TRBJ2-6 TRBV5-1 ASSLGPGTGSGANVLT
TRBJ2-6 TRBV6-1 ASSPSQSGANVLT
TRBJ2-2 TRBV15 ATSRGQGANTGELF
TRBJ2-5 TRBV2 ASSSLAGQETQY
TRBJ1-2 TRBV13 ASSLRDTYPNYGYT
TRBJ1-1 TRBV5-4 ASSLLQGSRNTEAF
TRBJ2-2 TRBV19 ASSIRGQGAIAGELF
TRBJ2-5 TRBV5-1 ASSLALEETQY
TRBJ1-2 TRBV7-9 ASSLAWTGKGGYT
TRBJ2-1 TRBV6-6 ASSYSGGGYNEQF
TRBJ1-2 TRBV28 ASSEGRAPIRGYT
. TRBV30 AWSLGGEQY
TRBJ2-4 TRBV12-5 ASAAGQAISKNIQY
TRBJ2-7 TRBV9 ASSVGSGPYEQY
TRBJ2-3 TRBV15 ATKQTSGGTDTQY
TRBJ1-5 TRBV19 ASSIDRLGPQH
TRBJ2-2 TRBV28 ASSSTGPATSTGELF
TRBJ1-2 TRBV6-5 ASIGGVTNYGYT
TRBJ2-5 TRBV11-2 ASSLLAGVVRETQY